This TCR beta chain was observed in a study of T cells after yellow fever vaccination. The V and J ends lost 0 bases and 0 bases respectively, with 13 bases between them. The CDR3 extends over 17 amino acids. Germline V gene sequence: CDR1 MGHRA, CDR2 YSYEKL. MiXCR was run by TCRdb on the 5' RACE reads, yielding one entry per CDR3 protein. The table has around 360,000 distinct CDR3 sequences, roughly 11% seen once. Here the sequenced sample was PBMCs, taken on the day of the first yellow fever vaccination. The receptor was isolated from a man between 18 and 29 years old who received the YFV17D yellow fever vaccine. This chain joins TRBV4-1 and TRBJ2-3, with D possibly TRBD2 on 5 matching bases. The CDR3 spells CASSQDFLATSTDTQYF. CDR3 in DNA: TGCGCCAGCAGCCAAGATTTCCTAGCAACTAGCACAGATACGCAGTATTTT.